This TCR beta chain was documented in a study of CDR3 diversity in severe acne. Germline trimming cut 3 bases from V and 2 bases from J; bases unmatched to any gene: 2. The CDR3 runs to 13 residues. Germline loops: CDR1 DFQATT, CDR2 SNEGSKA (reference sequence). TCRdb passed the PCR reads through MiXCR, listing each CDR3 protein once. The sample contains roughly 100,000 distinct CDR3 sequences, roughly half of which appear only once. The sequenced material came from blood. The sequence derives from a male donor with acne. This chain joins TRBV20-1 and TRBJ2-5; 8 bases agree with TRBD1. CDR3 in amino acids: CSASRDRQETQYF. The CDR3 nucleotides read TGCAGTGCTAGCCGGGACAGGCAAGAGACCCAGTACTTC.